This T cell receptor beta chain originates from a study of CD8+ T cells in alopecia areata. As for treatment: oral pan-JAK inhibitor, 5-10 mg twice daily. TCR sequencing used cDNA made by reverse transcription of extracted RNA. Only in-frame clones appear in the TCRdb table, and some are missing; sequencing was by immunoSEQ multiplex PCR. Of 120,000 or so clones detected, approximately 59% appear once; the ten largest clones hold 25% to 30%. The germline V gene encodes CDR1 ENHRY and CDR2 SYGVKD. This CDR3 comprises 13 residues. V was clipped by 6 bases and J by 2 bases; unmatched bases: 3. The material was CD8+ T cells sorted from blood, obtained at week 4, from a patient treated with tofacitinib. The chain carries TRBV10-3 and TRBJ2-7; 8 bases map to TRBD1. This TCR derives from a human donor with alopecia areata. This CDR3 reads CAIRDRDAYEQYF. The CDR3 nucleotides read TGTGCCATCAGGGACAGGGACGCCTACGAGCAGTACTTC.